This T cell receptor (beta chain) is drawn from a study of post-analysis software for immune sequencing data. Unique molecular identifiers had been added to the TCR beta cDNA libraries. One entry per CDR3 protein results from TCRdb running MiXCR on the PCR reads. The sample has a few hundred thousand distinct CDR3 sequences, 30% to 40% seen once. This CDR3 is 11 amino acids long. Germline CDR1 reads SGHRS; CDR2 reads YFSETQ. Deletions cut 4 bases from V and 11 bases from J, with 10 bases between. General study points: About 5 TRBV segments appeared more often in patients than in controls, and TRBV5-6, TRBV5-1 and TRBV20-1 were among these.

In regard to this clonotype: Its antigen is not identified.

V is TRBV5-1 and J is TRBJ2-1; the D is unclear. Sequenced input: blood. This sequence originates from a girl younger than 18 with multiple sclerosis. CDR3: CASSTSLKQFF. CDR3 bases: TGCGCCAGCAGCACCTCCCTGAAGCAGTTCTTC.